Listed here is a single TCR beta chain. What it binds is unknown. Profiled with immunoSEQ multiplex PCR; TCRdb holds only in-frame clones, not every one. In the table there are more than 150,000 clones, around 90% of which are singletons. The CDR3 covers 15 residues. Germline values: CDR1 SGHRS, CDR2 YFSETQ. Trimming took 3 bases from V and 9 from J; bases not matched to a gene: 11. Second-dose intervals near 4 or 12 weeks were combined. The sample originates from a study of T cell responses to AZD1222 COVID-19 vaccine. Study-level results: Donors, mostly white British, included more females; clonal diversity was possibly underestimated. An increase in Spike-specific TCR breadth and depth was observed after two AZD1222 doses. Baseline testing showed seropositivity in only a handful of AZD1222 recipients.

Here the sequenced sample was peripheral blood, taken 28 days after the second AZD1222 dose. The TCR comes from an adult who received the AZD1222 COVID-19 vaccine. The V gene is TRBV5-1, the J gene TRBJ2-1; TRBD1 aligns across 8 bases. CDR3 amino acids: CASSSPRTGIIEQFF. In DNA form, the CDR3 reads TGCGCCAGCAGCTCCCCCAGGACAGGGATCATTGAGCAGTTCTTC. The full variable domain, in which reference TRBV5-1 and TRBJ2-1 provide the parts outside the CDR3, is KAGVTQTPRYLIKTRGQQVTLSCSPISGHRSVSWYQQTPGQGLQFLFEYFSETQRNKGNFPGRFSGRQFSNSRSEMNVSTLELGDSALYLCASSSPRTGIIEQFFGPGTRLTVL.